Reported below is one T cell receptor (beta chain). In the source study's methods: Reference gene primer amplification in the assay estimated nucleated cell counts. Here immunoSEQ multiplex PCR was the method, and the copy in TCRdb shows in-frame clones only, minus some. V and J calls and clone size are those listed in that table; D and trimming were worked out from the DNA. The sample carries under 150,000 clones, around three quarters recorded once. These data come from a study of blood T cell repertoires in COVID-19. The wider study: From the United States, Italy and Spain came samples of acute and convalescent COVID-19. The cDNA or gDNA used as material had been derived from T cells, B-cell-depleted T cells, or PBMCs.

V lost 10 bases, J lost 8 bases, and 26 bases lay in between. This CDR3 region has 15 residues. Germline V lookup: CDR1 MDHEN, CDR2 SYDVKM. What was sequenced was peripheral blood. The clonotype was recovered from a human donor in a cohort sampled during active COVID-19. The chain employs TRBV28 and TRBJ1-2; D might be TRBD1 (6 bases). The CDR3 DNA is TGTGCCATCGAGGTGCCTCGGGGGGGGGCCTCGGGCTACACCTTC. It codes for CAIEVPRGGASGYTF.